This T cell receptor beta chain stems from a study of CD8 T cells in ankylosing spondylitis. Ten or more counts support this clonotype. What it binds is unknown. Quantitative 5'-RACE with molecular barcodes produced the TCR beta libraries. TCRdb re-analysed the 5' RACE reads in MiXCR, keeping a single row per CDR3 protein. The sample lists around 770,000 distinct CDR3 sequences; roughly 10% were seen once. Germline CDR1 and CDR2: DFQATT and SNEGSKA (reference sequence). The CDR3 length is 15 residues. Trimming removed 0 bases from V and 0 bases from J; junction bases left unmatched: 2. General observations from the study: There was a TCR beta motif, made of several highly homologous variants, that appeared characteristic of ankylosing spondylitis blood. Earlier studies detected some motif variants in reactive arthritis synovial fluid and blood.

V and J are TRBV20-1 and TRBJ2-3; 8 bases are a match to TRBD2. The specimen sequenced was blood, either unsorted or a sorted T cell fraction (not recorded which). This sequence was found in a male donor with ankylosing spondylitis. CDR3 DNA: TGCAGTGCTAGAGATGCTAGCGGGAGCACAGATACGCAGTATTTT. Protein product: CSARDASGSTDTQYF.